The 23 T cell receptor beta chains listed next were all sequenced from one sample in a study of T cells in Graves' hyperthyroidism and ophthalmopathy. From RNA transcripts, TCR beta CDR3 regions were amplified. The HTBI primer set drove a first-round RT-PCR of the TCR CDR3. TCRdb reprocessed the multiplex PCR reads with MiXCR, giving one entry per CDR3 protein. The table includes some 510,000 distinct CDR3 sequences, roughly 46% detected once. The specimen was peripheral blood or thyroid tissue (not recorded which). The receptors stem from a young woman with Graves' hyperthyroidism.

The chain is built from TRBV29-1 and TRBJ1-2, with 7 bases that match TRBD1. V shed 7 bases and J 7 bases; nucleotides not matched to a gene: 12. The CDR3 covers 13 residues. The germline gives CDR1 SQVTM, CDR2 ANQGSEA. CDR3 sequence: CSAAGTAPTGYTF. CDR3 nucleotides: TGCAGCGCAGCCGGGACAGCCCCCACTGGCTACACCTTC.

The gene calls are TRBV24-1 and TRBJ2-2; D might be TRBD1 (5 bases). In germline, CDR1 is KGHDR, CDR2 SFDVKD. V gave up 4 bases and J gave up 10 bases, with 9 bases separating them. The CDR3 length is 12 residues. CDR3 residues: CATSETRVELFF. The CDR3 DNA is TGTGCCACCAGTGAGACCAGGGTGGAGCTGTTTTTT.

This clonotype was observed at least ten times. Here the CDR3 DNA reads TGCAGCGTCTCTCTCAGGGGAGATCAGCCCCAGCATTTT. This encodes CSVSLRGDQPQHF. This chain uses TRBV29-1 with TRBJ1-5, with D maybe TRBD1 (6 bases). CDR3 length equals 13 residues. Trimming shortened V by 6 bases and J by 5 bases, and 14 bases separated the two germline ends. Germline V gives CDR1 SQVTM, CDR2 ANQGSEA.

CDR3 in DNA: TGTGCCACCAGGCTGGGAGATACGCAGTATTTT. Translation: CATRLGDTQYF. The chain carries TRBV24-1 and TRBJ2-3; the D is unclear. V was shortened by 7 bases and J by 5 bases, with 6 bases between the two germline ends. CDR3 length equals 11 residues. Germline V gene lookup returns CDR1 KGHDR and CDR2 SFDVKD.

The table lists this clonotype with a few counts. The chain has TRBV20-1 and TRBJ2-5; 9 nucleotides agree with TRBD2. CDR1 and CDR2 (germline): DFQATT, SNEGSKA (reference sequence). Trimming removed 4 bases from V and 2 bases from J; junction bases left unmatched: 11. The CDR3 consists of 16 residues. In nucleotides, the CDR3 is TGCAGTGCTATTCCCGAGGAGCGGGAGGATCAAGAGACCCAGTACTTC. Its translation: CSAIPEEREDQETQYF.

The rearrangement links TRBV6-4 to TRBJ1-1; D gene ambiguous. The V end lost 5 bases, the J end lost 2 bases, and 15 bases lay between the germline ends. The CDR3 totals 15 residues. From germline, CDR1 is MRHNA and CDR2 SNTAGT. This CDR3 reads CASSNYYGLNTEAFF. CDR3 nucleotides: TGTGCCAGCAGTAACTATTATGGTTTAAACACTGAAGCTTTCTTT.

This clonotype was seen at least ten times. This may be a read error: a much more frequent sequence differs by one nucleotide. This chain joins TRBV7-2 and TRBJ2-7, with D unclear. There are 11 residues in the CDR3. Germline CDR1 reads SGHTA; CDR2 reads FQGNSA. The CDR3 nucleotides read TGTGCCAACAGCTTGACCTACGAGCAGTACTTC. This sequence encodes CANSLTYEQYF.

Many counts were recorded for this clonotype. The rearrangement links TRBV2 to TRBJ1-5; D gene uncertain. The V end was cut by 1 base, the J end by 5 bases, with 9 bases between. CDR1 and CDR2 (germline): SNHLY, FYNNEI. The CDR3 sequence is 14 residues long. The CDR3 region is CASSEGVPDQPQHF. CDR3 coding DNA: TGTGCCAGCAGTGAAGGGGTGCCCGATCAGCCCCAGCATTTT.

The V and J genes are TRBV7-2 and TRBJ2-6, with D possibly TRBD2 on 5 matching bases. V was clipped by 6 bases and J by 4 bases, with 22 bases between them. CDR1 and CDR2 (germline): SGHTA, FQGNSA. The CDR3 spans 18 residues. The CDR3 DNA reads as TGTGCCAGCAGTCCTCGACTAAAAACCATGGGGGGGGCCAACGTCCTGACTTTC. Encoded protein: CASSPRLKTMGGANVLTF. The variable domain in full, completed from reference TRBV7-2 and TRBJ2-6, reads GAGVSQSPSNKVTEKGKDVELRCDPISGHTALYWYRQSLGQGLEFLIYFQGNSAPDKSGLPSDRFSAERTGGSVSTLTIQRTQQEDSAVYLCASSPRLKTMGGANVLTFGAGSRLTVL.

The J gene is TRBJ2-5, the V gene TRBV20-1, with D tentatively TRBD1 (5 bases). V lost 2 bases, J lost 7 bases, and 8 bases lay in between. The CDR3 is 11 amino acids. Germline CDR1 is DFQATT and CDR2 is SNEGSKA (reference sequence). The CDR3 protein is CSARRQGTQYF. CDR3 nucleotide sequence: TGCAGTGCTAGAAGGCAGGGGACCCAGTACTTC.

J is TRBJ1-6 and V is TRBV5-1; 7 nucleotides match TRBD1. CDR1 is SGHRS and CDR2 is YFSETQ in the germline V gene. CDR3 size: 16 residues. Losses at the gene ends were 8 bases for V and 9 bases for J; bases not matched to a gene: 17. CDR3 bases: TGCGCCAGTACAGGGGTGAAACTCTCTTTTGGTTCACCCCTCCACTTT. Protein: CASTGVKLSFGSPLHF.

This chain links TRBV25-1 with TRBJ1-5, with a weak D call TRBD1 (6 bases). The CDR3 loop spans 11 amino acids. Germline V gives CDR1 MGHDK, CDR2 SYGVNS. V was trimmed by 9 bases and J by 6 bases, leaving 9 bases between them. In DNA form, the CDR3 reads TGTGCCAGTGGGGGCGGTCAGCCCCAGCATTTT. This encodes CASGGGQPQHF. The variable domain in full, with the rest retrieved from reference TRBV25-1 and TRBJ1-5, is EADIYQTPRYLVIGTGKKITLECSQTMGHDKMYWYQQDPGMELHLIHYSYGVNSTEKGDLSSESTVSRIRTEHFPLTLESARPSHTSQYLCASGGGQPQHFGDGTRLSIL.

This rearrangement joins TRBV5-1 to TRBJ2-6, with D possibly TRBD1 on 6 matching bases. This CDR3 contains 14 residues. Trimming stripped 4 bases from V and 7 bases from J, with 12 bases between. Germline V CDR1 and CDR2: SGHRS, YFSETQ. CDR3 protein: CASSQRGSANVLTF. CDR3 coding DNA: TGCGCCAGCAGCCAAAGGGGGTCCGCCAACGTCCTGACTTTC.

The chain joins TRBV10-1 to TRBJ2-7; no clear D. Per germline, CDR1 WNHNN and CDR2 SYGVQD (reference sequence). This CDR3 has 15 residues. Between the trimmed V and J ends, which lost 2 bases and 2 bases, there was a span of 13 bases. CDR3 DNA: TGCGCCAGCAGTGAGGGTTTTACCGGAGCCTACGAGCAGTACTTC. This codes for CASSEGFTGAYEQYF.

At least ten counts were recorded for this clonotype. This chain links TRBV7-6 with TRBJ1-4; possible D gene TRBD1, 5 bases. The CDR3 loop spans 15 amino acids. Trimming removed 5 bases at V and 7 bases at J, with 17 bases between. Germline V gene sequence: CDR1 SGHVS, CDR2 FNYEAQ. The CDR3 DNA follows: TGTGCCAGCAGCCACAGGAAGGGGACGAGTGAAAAACTGTTTTTT. Translating it yields CASSHRKGTSEKLFF.

At least ten counts were recorded for this clonotype. The chain links TRBV10-3 to TRBJ2-6; 9 bases fit TRBD1. V lost 0 bases to trimming and J lost 0 bases; unmatched junction nucleotides: 6. Germline values: CDR1 ENHRY, CDR2 SYGVKD. CDR3 length: 19 residues. The CDR3 DNA is TGTGCCATCAGTGAGTCTTGGACAGGGGTAAACTCTGGGGCCAACGTCCTGACTTTC. The encoded protein is CAISESWTGVNSGANVLTF.

The chain links TRBV7-9 to TRBJ2-5; TRBD2 agrees at 15 bases. The trim removed 5 bases at V and 0 bases at J, leaving 10 bases unmatched. CDR1 and CDR2 from the germline V gene are SEHNR and FQNEAQ (reference sequence). The CDR3 sequence is 19 residues long. The CDR3 nucleotides read TGTGCCAGCAGCGGGCGGACTAGCGGGAGGGCCTTGGACCAAGAGACCCAGTACTTC. It yields the protein CASSGRTSGRALDQETQYF. The whole variable domain, remainder taken from reference TRBV7-9 and TRBJ2-5, is DTGVSQNPRHKITKRGQNVTFRCDPISEHNRLYWYRQTLGQGPEFLTYFQNEAQLEKSRLLSDRFSAERPKGSFSTLEIQRTEQGDSAMYLCASSGRTSGRALDQETQYFGPGTRLLVL.

This clonotype was seen ten or more times. This chain uses TRBV29-1 with TRBJ1-5; 7 bases agree with TRBD1. The germline V gene has CDR1 SQVTM and CDR2 ANQGSEA. The CDR3 length is 14 residues. The J segment lost 3 bases and the V segment lost 5 bases, leaving 7 bases of the junction unmatched. The CDR3 here is CSVSDRTHNQPQHF. DNA of the CDR3: TGCAGCGTTTCGGACAGGACCCACAATCAGCCCCAGCATTTT.

V gene TRBV5-1 combines with J gene TRBJ1-2; D remains ambiguous. CDR3 length equals 13 residues. The V gene's germline CDR1 is SGHRS and CDR2 YFSETQ. V shed 1 base and J shed 6 bases, with 10 bases lying between them. CDR3 loop: CASSLIGVHGYTF. The CDR3 DNA follows: TGCGCCAGCAGCTTGATCGGGGTGCATGGCTACACCTTC.

The genes are TRBV7-9 and TRBJ1-2; D possibly corresponds to TRBD1 (6 bases). The CDR3 sequence is 14 residues long. The ends were cut back, 6 bases at V and 4 bases at J, with 15 bases in the middle. Per germline, CDR1 SEHNR and CDR2 FQNEAQ (reference sequence). The DNA of the CDR3 is TGTGCCAGCAGTTCATCCACAGGGCCCTATGGCTACACCTTC. Translation: CASSSSTGPYGYTF.

CDR3 sequence reads: CASSLVQVMNTEAFF. CDR3 sequence (DNA): TGTGCCAGCAGCTTAGTTCAGGTAATGAACACTGAAGCTTTCTTT. This chain connects TRBV7-2 to TRBJ1-1; D gene uncertain. CDR3 size: 15 residues. CDR1 is SGHTA, CDR2 FQGNSA, per germline. Trimming left V 1 base short and J 0 bases short, with 9 bases between.

This chain joins TRBV10-3 and TRBJ2-5, with 8 bases lining up with TRBD2. The CDR3 has 13 residues. The V segment lost 4 bases and the J segment 7 bases; nucleotides outside the gene matches: 5. The germline gives CDR1 ENHRY, CDR2 SYGVKD. The CDR3 reads CAISGGGTGTQYF. As DNA, the CDR3 is TGTGCCATCAGTGGCGGGGGGACGGGGACCCAGTACTTC.

The CDR3 region is CATSVRGAGGANVLTF. The CDR3 nucleotides read TGTGCCACCAGTGTCCGGGGCGCCGGTGGGGCCAACGTCCTGACTTTC. The V call is TRBV15, the J call TRBJ2-6; D is perhaps TRBD1 or TRBD2 (5 bases each). The CDR3 spans 16 residues. Looked up from germline, CDR1 is LNHNV and CDR2 is YYDKDF (reference sequence). Trimming shortened V by 6 bases and J by 3 bases, and 15 bases separated the two germline ends.